This TCR beta chain was sequenced for a study of T cell responses to AZD1222 COVID-19 vaccine. Remarks on this clone: Antigen specificity is unknown.

Sequencing used immunoSEQ multiplex PCR; TCRdb keeps in-frame clones, though not all of them. The sample holds 95,000 to 130,000 clones, approximately 83% seen once. Study outcomes and limitations: It was only a handful of AZD1222 recipients who were seropositive at baseline. Reportedly, close to half of spike-specific TCRs are directed against unmutated variant regions.

The TCR comes from an adult in good health. The source was peripheral blood, collected on day 0 of MenACWY control vaccination.

The CDR3 nucleotides are TGTGCCAGCAGCTTCAGACAGTCTAACTATGGCTACACCTTC. As protein: CASSFRQSNYGYTF. The J gene is TRBJ1-2, the V gene TRBV7-2, with a weak D call TRBD1 (5 bases). Germline loops: CDR1 SGHTA, CDR2 FQGNSA. V was cut by 3 bases and J by 0 bases, with 8 bases left in between. This CDR3 is 14 amino acids long.